What follows is one TCR beta chain and its context. This clonotype came up a few times. This clone's antigen is unknown. No per-base quality is available; no much larger clone lies one base away. Systemically healthy Caucasian individuals from Russia, roughly 40 in total and aged about 6 to 90 years, were included as donors. Around 9.8 milliliters of peripheral blood were collected from each donor into EDTA-treated Vacutainer tubes. Ficoll-Paque density-gradient centrifugation was used to isolate PBMCs, with at least 6 million per sample. Total RNA was extracted from PBMCs with Trizol reagent, with at least 6 micrograms obtained per sample. The percentages of naive CD45RAhigh/CD27high T cells were determined by flow cytometry on a PBMC aliquot from every donor. This entry belongs to a study of blood T cells in healthy people across ages (dated by TCRdb to the mid-2010s). A note on the overall study: Template switching captured roughly one uniquely barcoded TCR beta cDNA molecule per two T cells in model experiments. Using deep sequencing normalized with unique cDNA molecular identifiers, the study measured how TCR beta repertoire diversity changes with age. The donors were split into four age groups: young (average 16 years), middle-aged (roughly 39), aged (more than 60) and long-lived (approximately 89). For two donors (one aged 18 to 29 and one aged 80 or older), the study analyzed two additional independent replicas of 1 million unique cDNA reads from the same blood draw. What the study reported, not specific to this receptor: Observed TCR beta diversity correlated strongly with the percentage of naive T cells measured by flow cytometry. Because the CMV infection status of the donors was unknown, age-related changes in expanded clonotypes may potentially have been confounded. Conclusive comparison of naive and antigen-experienced compartments was prevented by the profiling of bulk unsorted PBMCs. As age increased, observed TCR beta diversity per million T cells dropped in a roughly linear way, and a significant reduction was already evident by age 40. Compared with the aged group, more naive CD4+ T cells, fewer expanded clones and increased TCR diversity were shown by the long-lived group, suggesting age selection. Estimates of total diversity based on one million sequenced T cells were considered lower bounds and underestimates.

Preparation of the library involved 5' RACE. Instrument on record: Illumina HiSeq 2500. A second PCR of roughly 7 to 11 cycles was performed with a sample-barcoded 5' primer and a J-beta primer mix. A template-switch 5' adaptor carrying 12 random nucleotides introduced a unique molecular identifier onto each TCR beta cDNA molecule. Each sample yielded at least 3 million CDR3-containing paired-end reads. First-strand cDNA was synthesized from all RNA with the Mint cDNA synthesis kit, primed by a TRBC-specific oligonucleotide. After uracil-DNA glycosylase treatment, a first 18-cycle PCR used universal primers M1SS and BC2_uni_R on all cDNA. In the source study's methods: Each sample was normalized by randomly selecting 1 million high-quality reads, each carrying a distinct molecular identifier. Reads with shared molecular identifiers were discarded instead of being binned into consensus sequences. MiTCR, set to a Q25 quality threshold and the strictest error-elimination algorithm, was used for CDR3 identification, clonotype clustering and error correction. A nonparametric unseen species model with Euler transformation was used to estimate lower-bound total TCR beta diversity. TCRdb reran the public reads through fastp at Q25 and MiXCR, keeping productive beta chains. When rows share a CDR3 protein, they turn into one entry using the most common DNA and genes. These V and J calls derive from TCRdb rather than the authors' analysis. Counted in this sample were about 780,000 distinct CDR3 sequences; about 26% of them appeared once. Around 3% of the sample is taken by the ten largest.

V loses 0 bases of germline sequence and J loses 4 bases, and the interval between the two ends is 13 bases. There are 15 amino acids in the CDR3, from cysteine to phenylalanine inclusive. The CDR3 DNA has 45 bases and is translated from base 1. In the germline V gene (reference sequence), CDR1 corresponds to SGHNT and CDR2 to YYREEE. These data were also reused for a study on T cells of mothers and their children. The second study's paper adds: The donors were nine systemically healthy Caucasian individuals, made up of three mothers and their six children. cDNA synthesis consumed the entire amount of extracted RNA, loaded at approximately 1.6 ug RNA in each 15 ul reaction. Sample barcodes and 2-4 random nucleotides were added via the M1S primer in the second PCR. Over 8 million TCR beta CDR3 reads came from each mother, compared with about 3.2 million reads from each child. TCR recombination output is similarly shaped by thymic selection in related and unrelated pairs, with a minor effect exerted by inherited differences. Normalized repertoire overlap was always slightly but never significantly higher in related than unrelated mother-child pairs. Persistent microchimeric T cell clones were not detected, at a sensitivity of approximately 93 clones per million clonotypes. Deep NGS was used in the study to compare the TCR beta repertoires of mothers and children and to look for features that separate related mother-child pairs from unrelated individuals. Mothers averaged about 37 +/- 4 years of age and children averaged about 10 +/- 4 years. After adapters were ligated using NEBNext reagents, the libraries underwent 100+100 nt paired-end sequencing on an Illumina HiSeq 2000. To avoid cross-contamination, the mother libraries and the child libraries were prepared a month apart and sequenced in separate runs. For each donor, somewhere between about 450,000 and 2,100,000 distinct TCR beta clonotypes were identified. Naive TCR beta clonotypes were estimated from low-frequency clonotypes matched to each donor's FACS-determined naive share, without sorting.

The V gene is TRBV5-4 and the J gene is TRBJ1-1; TRBD1 is perhaps the D gene, given 6 matching bases. Sequences were obtained from blood. The sequence came from a boy aged 10-17 years in good health. The nucleotides read TGTGCCAGCAGCTTGGGTATAGGGGGGGGCACTGAAGCTTTCTTT. The encoded protein is CASSLGIGGGTEAFF.